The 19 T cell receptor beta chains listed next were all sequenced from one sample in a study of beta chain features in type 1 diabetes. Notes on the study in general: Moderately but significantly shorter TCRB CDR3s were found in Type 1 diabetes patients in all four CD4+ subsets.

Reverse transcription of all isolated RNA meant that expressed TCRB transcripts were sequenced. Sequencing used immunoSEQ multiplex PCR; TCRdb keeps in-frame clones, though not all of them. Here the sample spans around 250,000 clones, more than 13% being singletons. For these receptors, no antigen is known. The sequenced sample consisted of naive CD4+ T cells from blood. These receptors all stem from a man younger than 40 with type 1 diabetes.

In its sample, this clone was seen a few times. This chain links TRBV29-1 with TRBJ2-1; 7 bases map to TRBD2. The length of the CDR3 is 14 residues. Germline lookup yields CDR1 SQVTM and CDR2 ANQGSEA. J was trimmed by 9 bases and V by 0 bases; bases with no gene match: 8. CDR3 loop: CSVEETGLGLEQFF. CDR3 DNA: TGCAGCGTTGAAGAGACTGGACTAGGGCTTGAGCAGTTCTTC.

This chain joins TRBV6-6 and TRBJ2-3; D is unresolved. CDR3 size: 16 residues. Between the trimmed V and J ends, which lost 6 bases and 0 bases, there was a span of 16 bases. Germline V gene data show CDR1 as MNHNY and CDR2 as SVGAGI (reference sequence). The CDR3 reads CASRLWAPSSTDTQYF. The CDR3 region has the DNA TGTGCCAGCAGACTCTGGGCACCTTCTAGCACAGATACGCAGTATTTT.

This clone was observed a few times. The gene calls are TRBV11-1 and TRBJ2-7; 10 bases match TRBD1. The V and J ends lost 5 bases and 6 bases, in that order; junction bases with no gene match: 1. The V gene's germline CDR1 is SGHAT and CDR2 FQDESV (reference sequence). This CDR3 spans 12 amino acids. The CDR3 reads CASSRDRGEQYF. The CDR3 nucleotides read TGTGCCAGCAGCAGGGACAGGGGCGAGCAGTACTTC.

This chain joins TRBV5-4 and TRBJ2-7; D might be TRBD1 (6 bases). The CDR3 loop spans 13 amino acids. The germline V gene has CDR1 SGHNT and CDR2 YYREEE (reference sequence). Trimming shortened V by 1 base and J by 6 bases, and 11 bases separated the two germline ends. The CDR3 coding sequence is TGTGCCAGCAGCTTGACAGGGAAAGGCGAGCAGTACTTC. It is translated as CASSLTGKGEQYF.

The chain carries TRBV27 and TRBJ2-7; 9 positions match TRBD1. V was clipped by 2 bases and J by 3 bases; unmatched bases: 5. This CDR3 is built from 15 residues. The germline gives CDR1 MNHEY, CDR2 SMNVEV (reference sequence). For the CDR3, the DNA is TGTGCCAGCAGTTTAGCCGGGACAGGGAACTACGAGCAGTACTTC. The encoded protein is CASSLAGTGNYEQYF.

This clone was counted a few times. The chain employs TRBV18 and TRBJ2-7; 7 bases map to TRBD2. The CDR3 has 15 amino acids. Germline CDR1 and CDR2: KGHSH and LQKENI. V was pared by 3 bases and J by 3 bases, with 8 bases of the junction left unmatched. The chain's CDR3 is CASSPAGLLFYEQYF. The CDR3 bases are TGTGCCAGCTCACCTGCGGGACTACTGTTCTACGAGCAGTACTTC.

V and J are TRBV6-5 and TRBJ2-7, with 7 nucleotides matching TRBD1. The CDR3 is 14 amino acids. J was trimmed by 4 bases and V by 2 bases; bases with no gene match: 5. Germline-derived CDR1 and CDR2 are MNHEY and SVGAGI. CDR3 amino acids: CASSYGQELYEQYF. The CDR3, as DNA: TGTGCCAGCAGTTACGGACAGGAGCTATACGAGCAGTACTTC.

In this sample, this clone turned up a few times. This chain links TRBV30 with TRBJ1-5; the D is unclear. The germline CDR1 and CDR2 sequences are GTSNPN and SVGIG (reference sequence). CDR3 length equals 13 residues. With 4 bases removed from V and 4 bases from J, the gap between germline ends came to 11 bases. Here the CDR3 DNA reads TGTGCCTGGACCCGAGGGAGAAATCAGCCCCAGCATTTT. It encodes CAWTRGRNQPQHF.

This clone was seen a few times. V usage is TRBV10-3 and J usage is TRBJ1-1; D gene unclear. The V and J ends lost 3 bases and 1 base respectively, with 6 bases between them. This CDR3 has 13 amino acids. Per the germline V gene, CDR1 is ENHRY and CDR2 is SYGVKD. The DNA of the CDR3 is TGTGCCATCAGTGAACAGTCGAACACTGAAGCTTTCTTT. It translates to CAISEQSNTEAFF.

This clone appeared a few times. The DNA of the CDR3 is TGCAGTGCGTCTCGGGGGAACACTGAAGCTTTCTTT. Translated: CSASRGNTEAFF. V usage is TRBV29-1 and J usage is TRBJ1-1; D gene ambiguous. This CDR3 spans 12 amino acids. Looked up from germline, CDR1 is SQVTM and CDR2 is ANQGSEA.

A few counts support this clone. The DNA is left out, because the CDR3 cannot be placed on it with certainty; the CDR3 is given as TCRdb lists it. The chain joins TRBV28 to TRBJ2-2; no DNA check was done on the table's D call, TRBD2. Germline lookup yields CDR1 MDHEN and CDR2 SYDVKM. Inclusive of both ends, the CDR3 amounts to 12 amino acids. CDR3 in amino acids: CASSSSTRELFF.

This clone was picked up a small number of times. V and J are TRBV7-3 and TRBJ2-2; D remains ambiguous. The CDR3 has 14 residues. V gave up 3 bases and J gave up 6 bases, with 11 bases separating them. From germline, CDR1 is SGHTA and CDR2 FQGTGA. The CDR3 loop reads CASSLGSHPGELFF. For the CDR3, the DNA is TGTGCCAGCAGCTTGGGCAGTCACCCCGGGGAGCTGTTTTTT.

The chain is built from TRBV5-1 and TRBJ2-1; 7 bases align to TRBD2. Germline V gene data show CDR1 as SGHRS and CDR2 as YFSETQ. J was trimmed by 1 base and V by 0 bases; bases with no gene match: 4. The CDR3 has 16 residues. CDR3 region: CASSLARERSYNEQFF. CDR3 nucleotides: TGCGCCAGCAGCTTGGCGCGGGAGAGGTCCTACAATGAGCAGTTCTTC. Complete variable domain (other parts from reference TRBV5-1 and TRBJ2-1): KAGVTQTPRYLIKTRGQQVTLSCSPISGHRSVSWYQQTPGQGLQFLFEYFSETQRNKGNFPGRFSGRQFSNSRSEMNVSTLELGDSALYLCASSLARERSYNEQFFGPGTRLTVL.

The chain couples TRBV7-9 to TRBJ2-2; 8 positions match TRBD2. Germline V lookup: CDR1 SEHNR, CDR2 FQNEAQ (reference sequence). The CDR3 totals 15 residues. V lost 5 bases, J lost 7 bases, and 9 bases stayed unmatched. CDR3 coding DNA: TGTGCCAGCAGCCAAAGCGGGAGTGGTGGCGGGGAGCTGTTTTTT. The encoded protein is CASSQSGSGGGELFF.

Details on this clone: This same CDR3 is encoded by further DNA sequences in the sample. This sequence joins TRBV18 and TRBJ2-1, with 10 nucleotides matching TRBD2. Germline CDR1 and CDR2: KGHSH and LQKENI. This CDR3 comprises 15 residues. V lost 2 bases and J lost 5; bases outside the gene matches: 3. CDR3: CASSPGLAGDNEQFF. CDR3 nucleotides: TGTGCCAGCTCACCAGGGCTAGCGGGGGACAATGAGCAGTTCTTC.

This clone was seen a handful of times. CDR3 in amino acids: CASRQGTSTDTQYF. In DNA form, the CDR3 reads TGTGCCAGCAGACAGGGAACTAGCACAGATACGCAGTATTTT. V usage is TRBV11-2 and J usage is TRBJ2-3; maybe TRBD1 (6 bases). V shed 6 bases and J shed 0 bases, with 10 bases lying between them. Germline-derived CDR1 and CDR2 are SGHAT and FQNNGV. The CDR3 is made up of 14 amino acids.

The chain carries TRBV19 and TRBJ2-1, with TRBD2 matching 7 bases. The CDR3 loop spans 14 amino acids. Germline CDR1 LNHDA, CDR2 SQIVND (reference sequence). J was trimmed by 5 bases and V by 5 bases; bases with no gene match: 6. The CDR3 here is CASSGLAVDNEQFF. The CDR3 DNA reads TGTGCCAGTAGTGGGCTAGCGGTCGACAATGAGCAGTTCTTC.

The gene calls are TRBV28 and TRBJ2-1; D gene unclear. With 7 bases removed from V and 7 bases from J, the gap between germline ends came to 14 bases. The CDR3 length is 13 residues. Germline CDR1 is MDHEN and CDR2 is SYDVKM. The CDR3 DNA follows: TGTGCCAGCACTACCACGACTGCTAATGAGCAGTTCTTC. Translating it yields CASTTTTANEQFF.

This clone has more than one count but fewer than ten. CDR3 loop: CASKKDSGWPEQFF. The DNA of the CDR3 is TGCGCCAGCAAGAAGGATAGCGGGTGGCCGGAGCAGTTCTTC. V is TRBV5-1 and J is TRBJ2-1; 7 bases agree with TRBD2. V gave up 6 bases and J gave up 10 bases; unmatched junction bases: 13. The CDR3 length is 14 residues. Germline values: CDR1 SGHRS, CDR2 YFSETQ.